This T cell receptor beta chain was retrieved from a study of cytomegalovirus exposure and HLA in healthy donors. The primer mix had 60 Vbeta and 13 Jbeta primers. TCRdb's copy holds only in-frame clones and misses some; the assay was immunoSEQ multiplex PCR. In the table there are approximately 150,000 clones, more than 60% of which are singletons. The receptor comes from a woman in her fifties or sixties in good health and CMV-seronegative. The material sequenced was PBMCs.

The CDR3 DNA is TGTGCCAGCAGCTTAGGAGGATGGACCTACAATGAGCAGTTCTTC. Protein: CASSLGGWTYNEQFF. J is TRBJ2-1 and V is TRBV11-2, with unresolved D. Trimming pared 1 base from V and 2 bases from J, leaving 9 bases between. Germline V gives CDR1 SGHAT, CDR2 FQNNGV. The CDR3 consists of 15 residues.